This T cell receptor beta chain was identified in a study of T cells after posttransplantation cyclophosphamide. Peripheral blood was collected from the related graft donor on the marrow donation day. Study-level findings and limits: Later post-transplant blood repertoires were often dominated by donor CD8+ memory clones. TRB overlap between skin or GI tissue T cells and blood was limited. TRB clonality was highly associated with recipient CMV seropositivity and reactivation.

Measured with immunoSEQ multiplex PCR; TCRdb has only the in-frame clones, and not every one. The sample holds 9,500 to 15,000 clones, and no clone turns up only once. CDR1 is LNHNV and CDR2 is YYDKDF in the germline V gene (reference sequence). The CDR3 contains 15 residues. The V end lost 0 bases, the J end lost 5 bases, and 11 bases lay between the germline ends. Ten or more counts support this clone. No antigen is known for it. Sequencing input: PBMCs. The source is a woman in her forties in good health, CMV-negative, and a related stem cell transplant donor. The rearrangement links TRBV15 to TRBJ2-1; D is uncertain. CDR3 region: CATSRDRLVHNEQFF. The CDR3 DNA follows: TGTGCCACCAGCAGAGATAGGCTAGTACACAATGAGCAGTTCTTC. The entire variable domain, with the rest obtained from reference TRBV15 and TRBJ2-1, is as follows: DAMVIQNPRYQVTQFGKPVTLSCSQTLNHNVMYWYQQKSSQAPKLLFHYYDKDFNNEADTPDNFQSRRPNTSFCFLDIRSPGLGDTAMYLCATSRDRLVHNEQFFGPGTRLTVL.